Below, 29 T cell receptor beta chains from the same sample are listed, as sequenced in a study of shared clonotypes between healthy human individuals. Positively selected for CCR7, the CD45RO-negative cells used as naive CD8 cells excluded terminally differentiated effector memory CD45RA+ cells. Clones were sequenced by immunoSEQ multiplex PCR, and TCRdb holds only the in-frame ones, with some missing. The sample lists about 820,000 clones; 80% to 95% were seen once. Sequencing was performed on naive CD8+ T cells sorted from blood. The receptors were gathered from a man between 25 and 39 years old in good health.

DNA for the CDR3: TGCGCCAGCAGCTTATCCGGGACAGGGGAGAACGAGCAGTACTTC. Its translation: CASSLSGTGENEQYF. This chain uses TRBV4-3 with TRBJ2-7, with 10 bases aligning to TRBD1. The CDR3 covers 15 residues. CDR1 and CDR2 from the germline V gene are LGHNA and YSLEER. V lost 5 bases to trimming and J lost 5 bases; unmatched junction nucleotides: 9.

The CDR3 is CASSEPNSGSGETQYF. The CDR3, as DNA: TGTGCCAGCAGCGAGCCAAATAGCGGGAGTGGGGAGACCCAGTACTTC. The chain recombines TRBV9 with TRBJ2-5; 9 bases map to TRBD2. The CDR3 spans 16 residues. Unmatched junction bases numbered 11, after V lost 3 bases and J lost 5 bases. CDR1 is SGDLS and CDR2 is YYNGEE in the germline V gene.

Here the CDR3 reads CASSFRTSGGEKSYEQYF. For the CDR3, the DNA is TGCGCCAGCAGCTTCCGGACTAGCGGGGGAGAGAAATCCTACGAGCAGTACTTC. The gene calls are TRBV4-1 and TRBJ2-7; 13 nucleotides align to TRBD2. V lost 5 bases to trimming and J lost 1 base; unmatched junction nucleotides: 11. The CDR3 consists of 18 residues. Germline loops: CDR1 MGHRA, CDR2 YSYEKL.

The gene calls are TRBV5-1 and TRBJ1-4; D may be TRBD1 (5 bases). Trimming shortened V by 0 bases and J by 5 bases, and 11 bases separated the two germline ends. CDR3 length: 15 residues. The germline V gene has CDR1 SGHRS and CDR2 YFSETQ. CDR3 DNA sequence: TGCGCCAGCAGCTTGGAGGGGTCTTCGAATGAAAAACTGTTTTTT. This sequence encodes CASSLEGSSNEKLFF.

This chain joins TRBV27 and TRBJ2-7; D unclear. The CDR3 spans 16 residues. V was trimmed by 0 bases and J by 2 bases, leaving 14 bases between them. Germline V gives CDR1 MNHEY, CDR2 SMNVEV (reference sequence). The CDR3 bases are TGTGCCAGCAGTTTATCGATAGAAACTCTAACCTACGAGCAGTACTTC. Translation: CASSLSIETLTYEQYF.

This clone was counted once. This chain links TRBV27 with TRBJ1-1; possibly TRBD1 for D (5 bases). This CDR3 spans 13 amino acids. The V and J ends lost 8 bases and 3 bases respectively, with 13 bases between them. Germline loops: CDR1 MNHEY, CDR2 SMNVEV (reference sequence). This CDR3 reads CASGLLGDTEAFF. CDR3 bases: TGTGCCAGCGGATTGCTGGGGGACACTGAAGCTTTCTTT.

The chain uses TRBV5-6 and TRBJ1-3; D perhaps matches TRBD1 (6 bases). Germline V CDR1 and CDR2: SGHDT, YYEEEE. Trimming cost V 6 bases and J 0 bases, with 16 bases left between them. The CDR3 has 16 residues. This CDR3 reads CASTAAQGSSGNTIYF. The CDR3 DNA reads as TGTGCCAGCACCGCGGCCCAGGGGAGCTCTGGAAACACCATATATTTT.

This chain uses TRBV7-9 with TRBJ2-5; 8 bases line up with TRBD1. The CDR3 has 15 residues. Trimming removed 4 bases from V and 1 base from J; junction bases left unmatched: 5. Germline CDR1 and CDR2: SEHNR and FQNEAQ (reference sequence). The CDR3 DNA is TGTGCCAGCAGCTCGATGCAGGGGGCCCAAGAGACCCAGTACTTC. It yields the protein CASSSMQGAQETQYF.

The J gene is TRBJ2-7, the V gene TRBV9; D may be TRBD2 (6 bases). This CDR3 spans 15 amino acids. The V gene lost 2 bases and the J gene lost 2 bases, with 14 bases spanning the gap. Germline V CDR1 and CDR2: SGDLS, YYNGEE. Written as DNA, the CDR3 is TGTGCCAGCAGCGTCTCGGGAGTGGACACCTACGAGCAGTACTTC. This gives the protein CASSVSGVDTYEQYF.

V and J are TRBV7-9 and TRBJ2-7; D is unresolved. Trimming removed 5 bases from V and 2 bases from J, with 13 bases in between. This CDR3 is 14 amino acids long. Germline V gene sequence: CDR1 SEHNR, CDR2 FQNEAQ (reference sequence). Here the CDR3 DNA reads TGTGCCAGCAGCCACCCGAGACACCCCTACGAGCAGTACTTC. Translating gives CASSHPRHPYEQYF.

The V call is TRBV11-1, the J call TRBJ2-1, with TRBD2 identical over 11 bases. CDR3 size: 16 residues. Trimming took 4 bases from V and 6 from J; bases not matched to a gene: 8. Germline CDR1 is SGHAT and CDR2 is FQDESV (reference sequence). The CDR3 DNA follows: TGTGCCAGCAGCTCCCCACTAGCGGGAGTTTTCAATGAGCAGTTCTTC. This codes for CASSSPLAGVFNEQFF.

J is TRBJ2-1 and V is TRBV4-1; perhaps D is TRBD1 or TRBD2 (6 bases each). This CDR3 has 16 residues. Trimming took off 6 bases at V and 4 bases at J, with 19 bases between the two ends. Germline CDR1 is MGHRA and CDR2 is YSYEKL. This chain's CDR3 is CASSQKDGGIYNEQFF. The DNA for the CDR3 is TGCGCCAGCAGTCAAAAAGACGGGGGCATATACAATGAGCAGTTCTTC.

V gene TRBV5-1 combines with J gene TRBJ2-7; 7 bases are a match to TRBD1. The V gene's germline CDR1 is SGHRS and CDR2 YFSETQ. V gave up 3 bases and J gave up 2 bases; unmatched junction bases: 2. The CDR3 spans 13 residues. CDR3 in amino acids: CASSYRGAYEQYF. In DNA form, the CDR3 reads TGCGCCAGCAGCTACAGGGGCGCCTACGAGCAGTACTTC.

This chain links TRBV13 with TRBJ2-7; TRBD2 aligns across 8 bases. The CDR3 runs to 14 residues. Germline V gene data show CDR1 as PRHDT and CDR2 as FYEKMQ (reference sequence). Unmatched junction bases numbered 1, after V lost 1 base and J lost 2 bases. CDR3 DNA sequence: TGTGCCAGCAGCTTAGAAGCGGGGGCCTACGAGCAGTACTTC. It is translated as CASSLEAGAYEQYF.

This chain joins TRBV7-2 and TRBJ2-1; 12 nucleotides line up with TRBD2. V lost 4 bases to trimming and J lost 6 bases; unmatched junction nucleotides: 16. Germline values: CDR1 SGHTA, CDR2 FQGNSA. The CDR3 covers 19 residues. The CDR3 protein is CASSSRLAGASPSGNEQFF. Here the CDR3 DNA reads TGTGCCAGCAGCTCGCGACTAGCGGGAGCTTCCCCATCGGGCAATGAGCAGTTCTTC. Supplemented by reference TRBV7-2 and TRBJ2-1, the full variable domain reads GAGVSQSPSNKVTEKGKDVELRCDPISGHTALYWYRQSLGQGLEFLIYFQGNSAPDKSGLPSDRFSAERTGGSVSTLTIQRTQQEDSAVYLCASSSRLAGASPSGNEQFFGPGTRLTVL.

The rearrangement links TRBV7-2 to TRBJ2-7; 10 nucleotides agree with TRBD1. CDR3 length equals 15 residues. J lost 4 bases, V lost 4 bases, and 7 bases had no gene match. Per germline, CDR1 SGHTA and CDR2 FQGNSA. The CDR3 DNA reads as TGTGCCAGCAGCTCGGGACAGGGGACGGTTTACGAGCAGTACTTC. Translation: CASSSGQGTVYEQYF.

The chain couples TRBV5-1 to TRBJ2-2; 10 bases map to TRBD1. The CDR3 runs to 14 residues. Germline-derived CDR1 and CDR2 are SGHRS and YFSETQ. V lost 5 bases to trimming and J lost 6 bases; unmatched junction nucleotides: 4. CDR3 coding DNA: TGCGCCAGCAGGGGGGACAGGGGAGCCGGGGAGCTGTTTTTT. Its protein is CASRGDRGAGELFF.

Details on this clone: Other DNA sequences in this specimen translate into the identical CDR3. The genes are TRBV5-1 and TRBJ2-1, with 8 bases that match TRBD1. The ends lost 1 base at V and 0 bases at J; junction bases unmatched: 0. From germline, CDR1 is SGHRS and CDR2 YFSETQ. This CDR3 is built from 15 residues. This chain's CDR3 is CASSLTGGSYNEQFF. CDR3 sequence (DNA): TGCGCCAGCAGCTTGACAGGGGGCTCCTACAATGAGCAGTTCTTC.

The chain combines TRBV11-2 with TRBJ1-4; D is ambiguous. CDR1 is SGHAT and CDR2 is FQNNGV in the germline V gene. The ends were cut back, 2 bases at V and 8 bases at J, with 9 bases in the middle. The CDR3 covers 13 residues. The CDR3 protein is CASSLLPGEKLFF. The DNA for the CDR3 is TGTGCCAGCAGCTTACTCCCAGGAGAAAAACTGTTTTTT.

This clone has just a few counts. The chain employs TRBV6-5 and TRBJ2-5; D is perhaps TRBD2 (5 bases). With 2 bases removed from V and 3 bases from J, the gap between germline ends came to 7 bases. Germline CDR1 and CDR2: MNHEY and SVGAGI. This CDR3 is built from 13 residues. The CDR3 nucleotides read TGTGCCAGCAGTTACGTCGGGGAAGAGACCCAGTACTTC. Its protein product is CASSYVGEETQYF.

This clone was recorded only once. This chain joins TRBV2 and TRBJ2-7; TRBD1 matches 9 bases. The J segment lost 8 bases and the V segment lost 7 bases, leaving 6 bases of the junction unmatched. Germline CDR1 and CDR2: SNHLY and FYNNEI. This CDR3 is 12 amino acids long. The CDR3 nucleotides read TGTGCCAGCATCGAGGGGACAGGGAAGCAGTACTTC. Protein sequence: CASIEGTGKQYF.

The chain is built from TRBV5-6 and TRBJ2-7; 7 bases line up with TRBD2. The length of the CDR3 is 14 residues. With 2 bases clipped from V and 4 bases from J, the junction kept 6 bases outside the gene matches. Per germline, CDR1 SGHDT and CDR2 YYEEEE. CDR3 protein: CASSFAGTTYEQYF. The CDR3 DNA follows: TGTGCCAGCAGCTTTGCCGGGACTACATACGAGCAGTACTTC.

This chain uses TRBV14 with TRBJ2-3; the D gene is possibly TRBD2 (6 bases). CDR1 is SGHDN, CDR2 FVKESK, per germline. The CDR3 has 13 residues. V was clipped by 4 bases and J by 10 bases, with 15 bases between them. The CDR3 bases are TGTGCCAGCAGCCCCTCGGGAGCTAACTCGCAGTATTTT. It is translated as CASSPSGANSQYF.

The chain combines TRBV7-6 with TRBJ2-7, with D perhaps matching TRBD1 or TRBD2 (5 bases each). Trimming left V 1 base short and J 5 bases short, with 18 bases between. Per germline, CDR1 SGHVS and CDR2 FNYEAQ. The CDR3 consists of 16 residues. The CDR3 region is CASSLVLTGRDDEQYF. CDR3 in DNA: TGTGCCAGCAGCTTAGTCCTTACGGGTCGGGACGACGAGCAGTACTTC.

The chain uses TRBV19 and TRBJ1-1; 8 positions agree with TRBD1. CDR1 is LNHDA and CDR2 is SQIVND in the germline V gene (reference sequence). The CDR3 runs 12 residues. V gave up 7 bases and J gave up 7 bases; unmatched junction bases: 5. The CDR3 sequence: CASTLDRGEAFF. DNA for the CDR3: TGTGCCAGTACCCTAGACAGGGGTGAAGCTTTCTTT.

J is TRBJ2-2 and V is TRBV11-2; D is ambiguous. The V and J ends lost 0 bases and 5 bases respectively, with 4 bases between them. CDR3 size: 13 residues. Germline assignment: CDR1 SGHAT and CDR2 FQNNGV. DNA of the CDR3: TGTGCCAGCAGCTTAGAGTATACCGGGGAGCTGTTTTTT. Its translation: CASSLEYTGELFF.

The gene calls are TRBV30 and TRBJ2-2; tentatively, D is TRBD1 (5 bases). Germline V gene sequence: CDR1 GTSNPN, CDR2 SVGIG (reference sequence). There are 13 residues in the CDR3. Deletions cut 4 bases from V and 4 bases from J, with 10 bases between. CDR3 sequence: CAWNFQGTGELFF. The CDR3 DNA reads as TGTGCCTGGAATTTCCAGGGCACCGGGGAGCTGTTTTTT. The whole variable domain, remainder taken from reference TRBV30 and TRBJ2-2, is SQTIHQWPATLVQPVGSPLSLECTVEGTSNPNLYWYRQAAGRGLQLLFYSVGIGQISSEVPQNLSASRPQDRQFILSSKKLLLSDSGFYLCAWNFQGTGELFFGEGSRLTVL.

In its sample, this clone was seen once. DNA for the CDR3: TGTGCCAGCAGTACCCGACAGGGGCTGAACACTGAAGCTTTCTTT. Protein: CASSTRQGLNTEAFF. The J gene is TRBJ1-1, the V gene TRBV6-1, with 8 bases lining up with TRBD1. The CDR3 has 15 amino acids. Germline values: CDR1 MNHNS, CDR2 SASEGT. Trimming removed 5 bases from V and 0 bases from J; junction bases left unmatched: 5.

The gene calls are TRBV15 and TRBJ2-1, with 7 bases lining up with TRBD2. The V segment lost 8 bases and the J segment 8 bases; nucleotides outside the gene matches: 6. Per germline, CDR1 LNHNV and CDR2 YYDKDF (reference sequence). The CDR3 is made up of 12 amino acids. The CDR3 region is CATGRESYEQFF. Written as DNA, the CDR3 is TGTGCCACCGGGCGGGAGAGCTATGAGCAGTTCTTC.